Listed below are T cell receptor beta chains from one sample, sequenced in a study of blood T cells in healthy people across ages. In TCRdb, the 5' RACE reads were re-called with MiXCR into one record per CDR3 protein. The data hold about 840,000 distinct CDR3 sequences, with around 29% observed a single time. This same sample was also taken into another study, of T cells of mothers and their children.

Sequencing was performed on blood. All receptors derive from a middle-aged woman in good health. CDR3s leave out the opening cysteine and the closing phenylalanine or tryptophan. Each record gives: J gene, V gene, CDR3 protein.

TRBJ2-3 | TRBV4-3 | ASSQFQRGADTQY
TRBJ1-2 | TRBV29-1 | SVDPSGAHGYT
TRBJ1-1 | TRBV7-2 | ASSPRWDRANTEAF
TRBJ1-1 | TRBV29-1 | SGSTGNTEAF
TRBJ2-5 | TRBV20-1 | SARVPRGKETQY
TRBJ1-1 | TRBV29-1 | LGGHNTEAF
TRBJ1-1 | TRBV27 | ASSLGRGLEAF
TRBJ1-1 | TRBV7-2 | ASSASSGVVTEAF
TRBJ1-1 | TRBV15 | ATSRDRQGMGSTEAF
TRBJ1-2 | TRBV19 | ASSAKVERFDYT